The rows below give T cell receptor beta chains drawn from one sample of a study of blood T cell repertoires in COVID-19. The repertoire was sequenced with immunoSEQ multiplex PCR; TCRdb's copy has only in-frame clones and lacks some. The sample includes under 200,000 clones, about four fifths of them seen just once. Sequences were obtained from peripheral blood. Receptors originate from a man between 70 and 80 years old with active or convalescent COVID-19. Both conserved end residues are part of each CDR3. A D gene is named only where the DNA matches it firmly. Size tells how often a clone was seen (once, few, many) or the class of an expanded clone, and some rows leave it out.

v_call,d_call,clone_size,j_call,cdr3_aa,cdr3_nt
TRBV2,-,-,TRBJ1-3,CASMVGAGNTIYF,TGTGCCAGCATGGTAGGGGCCGGAAACACCATATATTTT
TRBV13,TRBD2,-,TRBJ2-3,CASSKYAGGPRDTQYF,TGTGCCAGCAGCAAATATGCGGGGGGGCCAAGAGATACGCAGTATTTT
TRBV5-6,TRBD1,few,TRBJ1-2,CASSLRGPTSGGYGYTF,TGTGCCAGCAGCTTGAGGGGCCCGACGTCAGGGGGATATGGCTACACCTTC
TRBV3-1/TRBV3-2,-,-,TRBJ2-5,CASSQGDRVYF,TGTGCCAGCAGCCAAGGAGACAGAGTGTACTTC
TRBV4-3,-,-,TRBJ1-1,CASSQDLLVNTEAFF,TGCGCCAGCAGCCAAGATCTGTTAGTGAACACTGAAGCTTTCTTT
TRBV7-9,-,-,TRBJ1-4,CASNRETNEKLFF,TGTGCCAGCAACAGGGAAACTAATGAAAAACTGTTTTTT
TRBV5-1,TRBD1,-,TRBJ1-1,CASSSRGQVFF,TGCGCCAGCAGTAGTAGGGGGCAGGTTTTCTTT
TRBV24-1,-,-,TRBJ1-2,CATSETAVPYGEGGKNGYTF,TGTGCCACCAGTGAGACCGCCGTTCCTTATGGAGAAGGTGGAAAAAATGGCTACACCTTC
TRBV7-2,-,few,TRBJ1-1,CATSRQGKSEAFF,TGTGCCACTTCCCGGCAGGGAAAGAGTGAAGCTTTCTTT
TRBV7-2,-,-,TRBJ2-3,CASSSLASTDTQYF,TGTGCCAGCAGCAGTCTAGCTAGCACAGATACGCAGTATTTT
TRBV30,TRBD1,few,TRBJ2-2,CACHRGPNTGELFF,TGTGCCTGCCACAGGGGTCCGAACACCGGGGAGCTGTTTTTT
TRBV18,TRBD2,-,TRBJ2-3,CASSPLTSGGAPTDTQYF,TGTGCCAGCTCACCCCTGACTAGCGGGGGGGCCCCGACAGATACGCAGTATTTT
TRBV19,-,-,TRBJ2-7,CATEADGSYEQYF,TGTGCCACCGAAGCGGACGGCTCCTACGAGCAGTACTTC
TRBV24-1,TRBD1,-,TRBJ1-2,CATSPGGDYGYTF,TGTGCCACCAGTCCAGGGGGCGACTATGGCTACACCTTC
TRBV30,-,-,TRBJ1-1,CAWSAGAGTEAFF,TGTGCCTGGAGTGCTGGGGCAGGCACTGAAGCTTTCTTT
TRBV9,TRBD2,-,TRBJ2-7,CASSGGTSGEQYF,TGTGCCAGCAGCGGAGGGACTAGCGGCGAGCAGTACTTC
TRBV11-3,TRBD2,-,TRBJ2-1,CASSPRTSGTNEQFF,TGTGCCAGCAGCCCCCGGACTAGCGGGACAAATGAGCAGTTCTTC
TRBV18,TRBD1,-,TRBJ1-1,CASSSGQGLTEAFF,TGTGCCAGCTCCTCGGGACAGGGTTTAACTGAAGCTTTCTTT
TRBV19,-,-,TRBJ1-1,CASSIGQNTEAFF,TGTGCCAGTAGTATCGGACAGAACACTGAAGCTTTCTTT
TRBV20-1,TRBD2,-,TRBJ2-2,CSASTSTSGGAFGELFF,TGCAGTGCTAGTACCTCCACTAGCGGGGGGGCCTTCGGGGAGCTGTTTTTT
TRBV5-3,TRBD2,few,TRBJ2-1,CARSLGKGTSGDNEQFF,TGTGCCAGAAGCTTGGGCAAGGGGACTAGCGGGGACAATGAGCAGTTCTTC
TRBV5-6,-,-,TRBJ1-6,CASSFASAAGNSPLHF,TGTGCCAGCAGCTTCGCTTCCGCAGCCGGGAATTCACCCCTCCACTTT
TRBV15,-,-,TRBJ1-1,CATSMLQGSAFF,TGTGCCACCAGCATGCTTCAGGGCAGTGCTTTCTTT
TRBV6-6,TRBD2,few,TRBJ2-5,CASSPTVAGGQETQYF,TGTGCCAGCAGCCCGACTGTAGCGGGAGGGCAAGAGACCCAGTACTTC
TRBV30,-,few,TRBJ2-3,CAWSVSSGPGTDTQYF,TGTGCCTGGAGTGTATCTTCCGGACCGGGGACAGATACGCAGTATTTT
TRBV30,-,-,TRBJ1-2,CAWNGVPDSSGYTF,TGTGCCTGGAACGGAGTCCCAGACAGTAGTGGCTACACCTTC
TRBV9,TRBD2,-,TRBJ2-3,CASSVEGRGMYDTQYF,TGTGCCAGCAGCGTAGAGGGGCGGGGGATGTACGATACGCAGTATTTT
TRBV30,-,-,TRBJ2-2,CAWSVFVSGELFF,TGTGCCTGGAGTGTATTCGTTTCTGGGGAGCTGTTTTTT
TRBV2,TRBD1,once,TRBJ2-7,CASIKGQGTYEQYF,TGTGCCAGCATTAAAGGACAGGGAACCTACGAGCAGTACTTC
TRBV6-1,-,-,TRBJ1-4,CASSGGQSVATNEKLFF,TGTGCCAGCAGTGGGGGCCAGAGTGTTGCAACTAATGAAAAACTGTTTTTT
TRBV5-1,TRBD2,-,TRBJ2-1,CASSLAGAGDEQFF,TGCGCCAGCAGCTTGGCCGGAGCGGGAGATGAGCAGTTCTTC
TRBV9,TRBD2,once,TRBJ2-5,CASSAGTSLQTQYF,TGTGCCAGCAGCGCGGGGACTAGCCTTCAGACCCAGTACTTC
TRBV6-6,TRBD1,-,TRBJ1-6,CASRGQGHSPLHF,TGTGCCAGCAGGGGACAGGGACATTCACCCCTCCACTTT
TRBV7-2,TRBD1,-,TRBJ1-5,CASSSGQDNQPQHF,TGTGCCAGCAGCTCGGGACAGGACAATCAGCCCCAGCATTTT
TRBV5-1,-,-,TRBJ2-4,CASSPDSLAKNIQYF,TGCGCCAGCAGCCCGGACAGTTTAGCCAAAAACATTCAGTACTTC
TRBV10-1,TRBD1,-,TRBJ2-3,CASSERDRGSDTQYF,TGCGCCAGCAGTGAGCGGGACAGGGGTTCAGATACGCAGTATTTT
TRBV18,TRBD1,few,TRBJ1-6,CASSPRQGLDSPLHF,TGTGCCAGCTCACCCAGACAGGGCTTGGATTCACCCCTCCACTTT
TRBV7-6,TRBD1,-,TRBJ1-1,CASSLYPGTENTEAFF,TGTGCCAGCAGCCTATACCCCGGGACAGAGAACACTGAAGCTTTCTTT
TRBV11-3,TRBD1,-,TRBJ2-7,CASSSRDRDQQYF,TGTGCCAGCAGCTCCCGGGACAGGGATCAGCAGTACTTC
TRBV28,-,-,TRBJ2-6,CASSSQGSGANVLTF,TGTGCCAGCAGTTCTCAGGGCTCTGGGGCCAACGTCCTGACTTTC
TRBV5-1,TRBD2,-,TRBJ2-1,CASSLGRTSGYNEQFF,TGCGCCAGCAGCTTGGGGCGGACTAGCGGTTACAATGAGCAGTTCTTC
TRBV5-1,TRBD1,-,TRBJ2-3,CASSLGQGIDTQYF,TGCGCCAGCAGCTTGGGACAGGGGATAGATACGCAGTATTTT
TRBV18,TRBD1,few,TRBJ2-7,CASSPNRGQSGQYF,TGTGCCAGCTCACCGAACAGGGGGCAATCAGGGCAGTACTTC
TRBV19,-,-,TRBJ1-1,CASIREGYTEAFF,TGTGCCAGTATTAGGGAGGGCTACACTGAAGCTTTCTTT
TRBV6-5,TRBD1,-,TRBJ1-3,CASSFGTGSGNTIYF,TGTGCCAGCAGTTTCGGGACAGGCTCTGGAAACACCATATATTTT
TRBV19,-,once,TRBJ2-2,CASSIFGDTGELFF,TGTGCCAGTAGTATATTCGGTGACACCGGGGAGCTGTTTTTT
TRBV5-1,-,-,TRBJ2-3,CASSNTGNMADTQYF,TGCGCCAGCTCTAACACAGGGAATATGGCAGATACGCAGTATTTT
TRBV7-9,-,-,TRBJ2-3,CATNGLDTDTQYF,TGTGCCACCAACGGACTCGACACAGATACGCAGTATTTT
TRBV24-1,TRBD1,-,TRBJ2-2,CATSTGGNIGELFF,TGTGCCACCAGTACAGGGGGGAATATCGGGGAGCTGTTTTTT